This T cell receptor beta chain was found in a study of blood T cell repertoires in COVID-19. As for the study in general: Italy, Spain and the United States were the sources of the convalescent and acute COVID-19 samples. Nucleic acid was either cDNA or gDNA, and it came from T cells, B-cell-depleted T cells, or PBMCs.

As handled by the study authors: Estimates of nucleated cell counts were drawn from the amplification of reference gene primers. The protocol was immunoSEQ multiplex PCR, while the TCRdb copy is restricted to in-frame clones and leaves out a portion. V, J and clone size are those of that table, while D and trimming were read from the DNA. The table shows more than 110,000 clones, with roughly four fifths occurring only once. Trimming stripped 2 bases from V and 11 bases from J, with 12 bases between. CDR3 length equals 12 residues. The germline V gene encodes CDR1 SGHDN and CDR2 FVKESK. Sequencing was carried out using peripheral blood. This clonotype was sampled from a human donor in a cohort sampled during active COVID-19. The rearrangement joins TRBV14 to TRBJ1-2; no clear D. The CDR3 sequence is CASSQSAAWYTF. The CDR3 nucleotides are TGTGCCAGCAGCCAATCTGCAGCGTGGTACACCTTC.